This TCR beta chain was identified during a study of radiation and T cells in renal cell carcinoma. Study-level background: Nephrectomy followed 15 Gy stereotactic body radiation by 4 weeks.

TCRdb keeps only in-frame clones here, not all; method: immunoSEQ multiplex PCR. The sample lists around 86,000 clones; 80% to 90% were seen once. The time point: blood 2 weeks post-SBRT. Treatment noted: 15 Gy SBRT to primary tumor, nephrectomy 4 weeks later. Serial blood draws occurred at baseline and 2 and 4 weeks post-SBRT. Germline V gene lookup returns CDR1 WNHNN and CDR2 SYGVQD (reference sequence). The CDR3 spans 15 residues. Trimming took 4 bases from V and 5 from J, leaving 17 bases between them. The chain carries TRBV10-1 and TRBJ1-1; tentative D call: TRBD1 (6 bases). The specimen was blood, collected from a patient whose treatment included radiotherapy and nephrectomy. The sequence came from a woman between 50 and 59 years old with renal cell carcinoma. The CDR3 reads CASSGNRDGETEAFF. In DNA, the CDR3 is TGCGCCAGCAGTGGGAACAGGGATGGTGAAACTGAAGCTTTCTTT.